This record covers a single T cell receptor beta chain. The CDR3 has 17 amino acids. V was clipped by 8 bases and J by 0 bases; unmatched bases: 8. CDR1 SNHLY and CDR2 FYNNEI come from the germline V gene. This specimen belongs to a study of blood T cell repertoires in COVID-19. Overall study: The United States, Italy and Spain provided the acute and convalescent COVID-19 samples. In each case, the material was cDNA or gDNA derived from T cells, B-cell-depleted T cells, or PBMCs.

As handled by the study authors: By means of reference gene primer amplification, nucleated cell counts were estimated. Data came from immunoSEQ multiplex PCR; TCRdb stores just in-frame clones and leaves some out. From that table come the V and J calls and clone size; the DNA was used to work out D and trimming. The data contain hundreds of thousands of clones, approximately 83% of them singletons. The V call is TRBV2, the J call TRBJ2-1; 12 bases match TRBD2. The sequence derives from a man aged 35 to 55 with acute or convalescent COVID-19. The sequencing sample was made of peripheral blood. CDR3 coding DNA: TGTGCCAGCTTAGATCCGGGACTAGCGGGCTCCTACAATGAGCAGTTCTTC. Residues: CASLDPGLAGSYNEQFF.